This TCR beta chain was found in a study of cytomegalovirus exposure and HLA in healthy donors. The PCR made use of 60 Vbeta and 13 Jbeta primers. Clones were sequenced by immunoSEQ multiplex PCR, and TCRdb holds only the in-frame ones, with some missing. In the table there are over 150,000 clones, over 70% of which are singletons. Trimming pared 3 bases from V and 7 bases from J, leaving 18 bases between. Germline assignment: CDR1 MDHEN and CDR2 SYDVKM. The CDR3 is 15 residues long. Of note for this clone: Its specificity is unknown.

Overall study findings and caveats: It was approximately 150 TCR beta chains that were listed as cytomegalovirus-associated. Differences between HLA loci emerged in a later analysis of TCR association rates, with DRB1 most and HLA-C fewest. Earlier findings revealed that most TCR beta V segments proved productive either about 87% or about 30% of the time. The analysis excluded some indistinguishable V segments, including TRBV6-2 and TRBV6-3.

This TCR was recovered from a man aged 25-45 years in good health and CMV-seropositive. Input material: PBMCs. This chain links TRBV28 with TRBJ1-2; tentative D call: TRBD1 (6 bases). The chain's CDR3 is CASSFFRGARAGYTF. The CDR3 DNA sequence: TGTGCCAGCAGTTTCTTCCGGGGGGCAAGGGCTGGCTACACCTTC.